The entry that follows covers one TCR beta chain sequence. All enrollees were about 18 to 89 years old and from about 25 US areas. CDR1 ENHRY and CDR2 SYGVKD come from the germline V gene. The V gene end was trimmed by 4 bases and the J gene end by 3 bases; junction bases not matched to a gene: 5. This CDR3 has 14 residues. These data come from a study of blood T cell repertoires in COVID-19. As originally analysed: Reference gene primer amplification gave nucleated cell count estimates. Method: immunoSEQ multiplex PCR; TCRdb's copy keeps in-frame clones and lacks some. That table supplies the V and J calls and clone size; D and trimming were determined from the DNA. The sample holds fewer than 250,000 clones, 80% to 85% seen once.

The chain joins TRBV10-3 to TRBJ2-5; 7 positions match TRBD2. This TCR was recovered from a woman in her thirties or forties who had recovered from COVID-19. The sample was PBMCs or T cells enriched from blood (not recorded which). This CDR3 is CAISVLAGEETQYF. Written as DNA, the CDR3 is TGTGCCATCAGTGTTCTTGCGGGAGAAGAGACCCAGTACTTC.